Presented here are 25 T cell receptor beta chains from one specimen sequenced in a study of human T cells and chemical hapten exposure. Documented time point: patch test 1, 2 weeks after DPC sensitization. This sample's treatment: therapeutic diphenylcyclopropenone sensitization with weekly scalp DPC. TCRdb reprocessed the RACE reads with MiXCR, giving one entry per CDR3 protein. The sample gives about 360,000 distinct CDR3 sequences, more than 4.5% of which show up once; around 2.3% is in the top ten. The sample consisted of whole blood, taken in connection with sensitization to the hapten diphenylcyclopropenone (DPC). All receptors derive from a woman aged 50 to 60 with alopecia areata. Some clones in this sample may be carry-over from other donors' samples.

This clonotype was recorded many times. The chain has TRBV11-2 and TRBJ2-3, with TRBD2 matching 7 bases. Looked up from germline, CDR1 is SGHAT and CDR2 is FQNNGV. The CDR3 has 13 residues. V shed 2 bases and J 8 bases; nucleotides not matched to a gene: 4. CDR3 sequence (DNA): TGTGCCAGCAGCTTAAAGCGGGACCTTACGCAGTATTTT. It is translated as CASSLKRDLTQYF.

Many counts were recorded for this clonotype. This chain links TRBV9 with TRBJ2-1, with TRBD2 matching over 10 bases. The CDR3 runs 14 residues. Germline trimming cut 2 bases from V and 6 bases from J; bases unmatched to any gene: 2. The germline V gene encodes CDR1 SGDLS and CDR2 YYNGEE. CDR3 coding DNA: TGTGCCAGCAGCGTGGCTAGCGGGGGCAATGAGCAGTTCTTC. It yields the protein CASSVASGGNEQFF.

The chain carries TRBV6-6 and TRBJ2-4; 10 bases align to TRBD1. This CDR3 contains 15 residues. Germline loops: CDR1 MNHNY, CDR2 SVGAGI (reference sequence). V was clipped by 6 bases and J by 8 bases; unmatched bases: 10. CDR3 sequence: CASRLQTGGSDIQYF. In nucleotides, the CDR3 is TGTGCCAGCAGACTACAGACAGGGGGCTCGGACATTCAGTACTTC.

The chain carries TRBV28 and TRBJ1-4; 10 bases agree with TRBD1. CDR1 and CDR2 from the germline V gene are MDHEN and SYDVKM. This CDR3 contains 14 residues. The J segment lost 4 bases and the V segment lost 6 bases, leaving 2 bases of the junction unmatched. The CDR3 reads CASRTGGLNEKLFF. The CDR3 bases are TGTGCCAGCAGGACAGGGGGCCTTAATGAAAAACTGTTTTTT.

This clonotype was recorded at least ten times. The chain carries TRBV10-3 and TRBJ1-5; possibly TRBD1 for D (6 bases). The CDR3 spans 14 residues. Germline V gene sequence: CDR1 ENHRY, CDR2 SYGVKD. Deletions cut 6 bases from V and 1 base from J, with 10 bases between. CDR3 sequence reads: CAISSGQSNQPQHF. In DNA form, the CDR3 reads TGTGCCATCAGCTCCGGACAGAGCAATCAGCCCCAGCATTTT.

This clonotype occurred many times. The chain carries TRBV9 and TRBJ2-7; D might be TRBD1 (6 bases). CDR1 and CDR2 from the germline V gene are SGDLS and YYNGEE. This CDR3 comprises 14 residues. V lost 4 bases and J lost 1, with 12 bases in between. CDR3 in amino acids: CASSPTGRSYEQYF. The CDR3 nucleotides are TGTGCCAGCAGCCCGACAGGCCGATCCTACGAGCAGTACTTC.

This clonotype has at least ten counts. The chain recombines TRBV6-2 or TRBV6-3 with TRBJ2-1, with TRBD2 identical over 8 bases. This CDR3 region has 13 residues. V shed 7 bases and J 10 bases; nucleotides not matched to a gene: 9. Germline-derived CDR1 and CDR2 are MNHEY and SVGEGT. The CDR3 nucleotides read TGTGCCAGCAACCTTGTTTTAGCGGGAGAGCAGTTCTTC. Translating it yields CASNLVLAGEQFF.

V and J are TRBV6-2 or TRBV6-3 and TRBJ2-1; 7 bases agree with TRBD2. V dropped 5 bases and J dropped 16; count of bases not matched to a gene: 14. In germline, CDR1 is MNHEY, CDR2 SVGEGT. The CDR3 sequence is 13 residues long. CDR3 in DNA: TGTGCCAGCAGTCTTTCCTGGACTAGGAGTGTTTTCTTC. Its protein is CASSLSWTRSVFF.

This clonotype was observed at least ten times. This sequence joins TRBV7-9 and TRBJ2-5; no reliable D call. The CDR3 has 13 residues. Trimming removed 1 base from V and 5 bases from J, with 8 bases in between. In germline, CDR1 is SEHNR, CDR2 FQNEAQ (reference sequence). The CDR3 DNA sequence: TGTGCCAGCAGCTTAGACAGTTCCGAGACCCAGTACTTC. Translated: CASSLDSSETQYF.

This rearrangement joins TRBV27 to TRBJ1-1, with TRBD1 as a possible D gene (5 bases). Germline-derived CDR1 and CDR2 are MNHEY and SMNVEV (reference sequence). This CDR3 has 15 amino acids. With 4 bases removed from V and 5 bases from J, the gap between germline ends came to 17 bases. The DNA of the CDR3 is TGTGCCAGCAGTTCTCCTCCCTGGGCAGGGACTGAAGCTTTCTTT. It translates to CASSSPPWAGTEAFF.

This clonotype was recorded many times. This CDR3 reads CATSRDSLAVDTQYF. The CDR3 region has the DNA TGTGCCACCAGCAGAGATTCCCTAGCGGTAGATACGCAGTATTTT. This chain connects TRBV15 to TRBJ2-3, with 7 bases that match TRBD2. Per the germline V gene, CDR1 is LNHNV and CDR2 is YYDKDF (reference sequence). V shed 0 bases, J shed 5 bases, and the junction held 5 bases outside the gene matches. The CDR3 has 15 residues. The whole variable domain, filled in from reference TRBV15 and TRBJ2-3, reads DAMVIQNPRYQVTQFGKPVTLSCSQTLNHNVMYWYQQKSSQAPKLLFHYYDKDFNNEADTPDNFQSRRPNTSFCFLDIRSPGLGDTAMYLCATSRDSLAVDTQYFGPGTRLTVL.

This clonotype was counted between two and nine times. The chain recombines TRBV6-6 with TRBJ1-5; no clear D gene. The CDR3 loop spans 16 amino acids. V was cut by 7 bases and J by 4 bases, with 20 bases left in between. Looked up from germline, CDR1 is MNHNY and CDR2 is SVGAGI (reference sequence). The CDR3 region is CASTPLQLPLNQPQHF. The CDR3 region has the DNA TGTGCCAGCACCCCCTTACAGCTTCCCTTAAATCAGCCCCAGCATTTT.

This clonotype was detected many times. The chain carries TRBV20-1 and TRBJ2-4; D remains unclear. CDR3 size: 15 residues. The V end lost 3 bases, the J end lost 0 bases, and 12 bases lay between the germline ends. CDR1 is DFQATT and CDR2 is SNEGSKA in the germline V gene (reference sequence). The CDR3 DNA sequence: TGCAGTGCTAGGCGATTCATCCTAGCCAAAAACATTCAGTACTTC. As protein: CSARRFILAKNIQYF.

This clonotype was found a few times. The CDR3: CASSPPGGTYEQYF. In nucleotides, the CDR3 is TGTGCCAGCAGCCCCCCGGGGGGAACTTACGAGCAGTACTTC. V usage is TRBV12-3 or TRBV12-4 and J usage is TRBJ2-7; 7 bases fit TRBD2. CDR3 length: 14 amino acids. After removal of 6 bases from V and 4 bases from J, the junction contained 9 bases not matched to a gene.

This clonotype occurred a few times. V gene TRBV27 combines with J gene TRBJ1-5; tentative D call: TRBD1 (6 bases). V was trimmed by 7 bases and J by 1 base, leaving 14 bases between them. The CDR3 has 15 amino acids. CDR1 and CDR2 from the germline V gene are MNHEY and SMNVEV (reference sequence). The CDR3: CASKTGTLSNQPQHF. CDR3 bases: TGTGCCAGCAAAACCGGGACATTGAGCAATCAGCCCCAGCATTTT.

This clonotype was found many times. V gene TRBV7-2 combines with J gene TRBJ2-7; D remains unclear. V lost 1 base and J lost 6, with 7 bases in between. The CDR3 is 12 residues long. The germline V gene has CDR1 SGHTA and CDR2 FQGNSA. The CDR3 region is CASSLVPGEQYF. CDR3 in DNA: TGTGCCAGCAGCTTAGTACCAGGCGAGCAGTACTTC. The full variable domain, completed using reference TRBV7-2 and TRBJ2-7, is GAGVSQSPSNKVTEKGKDVELRCDPISGHTALYWYRQSLGQGLEFLIYFQGNSAPDKSGLPSDRFSAERTGGSVSTLTIQRTQQEDSAVYLCASSLVPGEQYFGPGTRLTVT.

This clonotype appeared many times. The chain uses TRBV6-6 and TRBJ1-1; TRBD1 matches at 10 bases. The CDR3 sequence is 16 residues long. CDR1 and CDR2 from the germline V gene are MNHNY and SVGAGI (reference sequence). V shed 5 bases and J 1 base; nucleotides not matched to a gene: 7. This CDR3 is CASSTRTGGWNTEAFF. The CDR3 region has the DNA TGTGCCAGCAGTACGAGGACAGGGGGTTGGAACACTGAAGCTTTCTTT.

This clonotype was recorded a few times. The gene calls are TRBV11-2 and TRBJ2-5; 7 nucleotides line up with TRBD2. Per the germline V gene, CDR1 is SGHAT and CDR2 is FQNNGV. The V and J ends lost 1 base and 4 bases, in that order; junction bases with no gene match: 6. This CDR3 spans 15 amino acids. CDR3 nucleotide sequence: TGTGCCAGCAGCTTAGGGGGGGGAGCCCGAGAGACCCAGTACTTC. It specifies CASSLGGGARETQYF.

This clonotype was counted ten times or more. J is TRBJ2-3 and V is TRBV20-1; tentatively, D is TRBD2 (6 bases). The germline CDR1 and CDR2 sequences are DFQATT and SNEGSKA (reference sequence). The CDR3 totals 16 residues. The germline V and J ends were trimmed by 1 base and 1 base, with 15 bases remaining between them. CDR3 DNA sequence: TGCAGTGCTAGAGTTGCGGGACTGGCGGGCACAGATACGCAGTATTTT. It specifies CSARVAGLAGTDTQYF.

This clonotype was counted ten times or more. The chain recombines TRBV28 with TRBJ1-1, with unresolved D. Germline V CDR1 and CDR2: MDHEN, SYDVKM. Trimming stripped 3 bases from V and 4 bases from J, with 15 bases between. The CDR3 sequence is 15 residues long. The CDR3 here is CASSLLRELGTEAFF. The CDR3 DNA follows: TGTGCCAGCAGTTTGTTAAGAGAACTAGGCACTGAAGCTTTCTTT.

For this clonotype: This may be a read error, as it is one base from a much larger clone. This chain connects TRBV29-1 to TRBJ2-2; the match to TRBD1 covers 8 bases. From germline, CDR1 is SQVTM and CDR2 ANQGSEA. This CDR3 comprises 13 residues. The CDR3 is CSGSYRGSGELIF. In DNA form, the CDR3 reads TGCAGCGGCAGCTACAGGGGGTCCGGGGAGCTGATTTTT.

This chain uses TRBV29-1 with TRBJ2-5; a weak D match, TRBD2 (6 bases). The germline gives CDR1 SQVTM, CDR2 ANQGSEA. CDR3 length equals 12 residues. The V end was cut by 3 bases, the J end by 4 bases, with 9 bases between. The CDR3: CSVDAGPETQYF. The CDR3 DNA reads TGCAGCGTTGACGCGGGGCCAGAGACCCAGTACTTC.

The chain employs TRBV6-1 and TRBJ2-2; 10 nucleotides line up with TRBD2. This CDR3 contains 15 residues. The germline V gene encodes CDR1 MNHNS and CDR2 SASEGT. With 11 bases clipped from V and 3 bases from J, the junction kept 9 bases outside the gene matches. The CDR3 nucleotides are TGTGCCGTTCTAGCGGGGGCCGTCTACACCGGGGAGCTGTTTTTT. This translates into CAVLAGAVYTGELFF.

Ten or more counts support this clonotype. The V and J genes are TRBV5-1 and TRBJ1-5; a weak D match, TRBD1 (5 bases). This CDR3 has 14 residues. Germline V gene data show CDR1 as SGHRS and CDR2 as YFSETQ. V gave up 4 bases and J gave up 11 bases, with 19 bases separating them. The CDR3 here is CASSPGWGSRTQHF. The CDR3 coding sequence is TGCGCCAGCAGCCCCGGATGGGGGTCACGTACCCAGCATTTT.

This clonotype was observed once. A much larger clone lies a single base off, so this may be a read error. The chain links TRBV12-3 or TRBV12-4 to TRBJ1-5; D possibly corresponds to TRBD1 (5 bases). The CDR3 spans 15 residues. V lost 4 bases and J lost 0, with 10 bases in between. The CDR3 DNA sequence: TGTGCCAGCAGTTCAGTTGGGACTAGCAATCAGCCCCAGCATTTT. Its translation: CASSSVGTSNQPQHF.